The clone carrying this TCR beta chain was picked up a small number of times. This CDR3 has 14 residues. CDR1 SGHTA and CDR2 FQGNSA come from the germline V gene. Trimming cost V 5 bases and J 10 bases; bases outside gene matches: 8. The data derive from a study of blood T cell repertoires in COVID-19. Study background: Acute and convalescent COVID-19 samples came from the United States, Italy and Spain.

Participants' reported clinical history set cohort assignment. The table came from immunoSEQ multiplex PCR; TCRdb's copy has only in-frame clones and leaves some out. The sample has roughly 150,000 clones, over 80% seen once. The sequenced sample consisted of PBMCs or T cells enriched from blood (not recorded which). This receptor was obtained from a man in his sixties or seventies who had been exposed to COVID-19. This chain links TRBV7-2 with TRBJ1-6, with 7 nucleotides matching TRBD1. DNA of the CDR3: TGTGCCAGCAGCAAAACAGGGGTTTTCTCACCCCTCCACTTT. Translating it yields CASSKTGVFSPLHF.